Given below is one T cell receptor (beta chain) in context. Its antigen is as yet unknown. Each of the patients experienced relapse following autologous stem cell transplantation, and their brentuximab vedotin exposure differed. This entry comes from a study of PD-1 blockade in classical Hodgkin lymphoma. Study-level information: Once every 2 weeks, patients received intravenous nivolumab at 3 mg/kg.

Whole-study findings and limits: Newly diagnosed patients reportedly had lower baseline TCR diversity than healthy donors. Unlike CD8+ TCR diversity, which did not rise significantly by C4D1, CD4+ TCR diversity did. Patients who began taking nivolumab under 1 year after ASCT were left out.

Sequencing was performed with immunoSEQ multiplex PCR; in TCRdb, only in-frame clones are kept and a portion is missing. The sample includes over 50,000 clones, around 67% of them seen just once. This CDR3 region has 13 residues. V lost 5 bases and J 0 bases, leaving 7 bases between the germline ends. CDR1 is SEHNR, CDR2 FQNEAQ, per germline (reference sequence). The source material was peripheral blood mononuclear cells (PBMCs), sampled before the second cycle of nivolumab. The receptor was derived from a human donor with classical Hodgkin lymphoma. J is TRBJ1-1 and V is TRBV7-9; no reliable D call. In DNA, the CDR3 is TGTGCCAGCAGCCTAGACCTGAACACTGAAGCTTTCTTT. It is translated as CASSLDLNTEAFF.